Below, 19 T cell receptor beta chains from the same sample are listed, as sequenced in a study of cytomegalovirus exposure and HLA in healthy donors. PCR amplification relied on 60 Vbeta primers (plus 13 Jbeta primers). Libraries were prepared by immunoSEQ multiplex PCR; TCRdb keeps only in-frame clonotypes and omits some of them. The repertoire consists of about 88,000 clones, with over 80% occurring once and the leading ten covering around 2.5%. Source material: PBMCs. These receptors all come from a man aged 18 to 29 in good health and CMV-seronegative.

The chain carries TRBV5-1 and TRBJ2-7; 9 bases match TRBD1. Per germline, CDR1 SGHRS and CDR2 YFSETQ. With V trimmed by 4 bases and J by 3 bases, 14 bases remained unmatched. CDR3 size: 17 residues. The CDR3 region has the DNA TGCGCCAGCAGCCAGGGTACCGGGACAGGGCAGAACTACGAGCAGTACTTC. Residues: CASSQGTGTGQNYEQYF.

The chain carries TRBV7-9 and TRBJ2-7, with TRBD2 identical over 9 bases. V shed 5 bases and J 12 bases; nucleotides not matched to a gene: 20. The CDR3 spans 16 residues. Germline V lookup: CDR1 SEHNR, CDR2 FQNEAQ (reference sequence). CDR3 in amino acids: CASSPPLRAGGCLAYF. The CDR3 DNA reads TGTGCCAGCAGCCCCCCCCTCCGAGCGGGAGGTTGTCTGGCGTACTTC.

This sequence joins TRBV7-3 and TRBJ2-3; 7 positions agree with TRBD2. The ends lost 3 bases at V and 2 bases at J; junction bases unmatched: 5. Per the germline V gene, CDR1 is SGHTA and CDR2 is FQGTGA. The CDR3 runs 15 residues. The CDR3 DNA reads as TGTGCCAGCAGCTTTTACGGGACTACCACAGATACGCAGTATTTT. Translating gives CASSFYGTTTDTQYF. The full variable domain, rest sourced from reference TRBV7-3 and TRBJ2-3, is GAGVSQTPSNKVTEKGKYVELRCDPISGHTALYWYRQSLGQGPEFLIYFQGTGAADDSGLPNDRFFAVRPEGSVSTLKIQRTERGDSAVYLCASSFYGTTTDTQYFGPGTRLTVL.

CDR3 sequence: CASSGTGTRPYEQYF. As DNA, the CDR3 is TGTGCCAGCAGCGGGACCGGGACAAGACCATACGAGCAGTACTTC. This chain uses TRBV7-9 with TRBJ2-7; tentatively, D is TRBD1 (6 bases). In germline, CDR1 is SEHNR, CDR2 FQNEAQ (reference sequence). CDR3 length equals 15 residues. V shed 5 bases and J shed 4 bases, with 18 bases lying between them.

The genes are TRBV5-6 and TRBJ2-1; 7 nucleotides match TRBD2. Germline V gives CDR1 SGHDT, CDR2 YYEEEE. Trimming cost V 0 bases and J 4 bases; bases outside gene matches: 7. This CDR3 comprises 16 residues. In nucleotides, the CDR3 is TGTGCCAGCAGCTTGGAGGGCGGGAGCAGGTACAATGAGCAGTTCTTC. It yields the protein CASSLEGGSRYNEQFF.

The chain joins TRBV10-1 to TRBJ1-6; D is possibly TRBD1 (6 bases). V was clipped by 8 bases and J by 10 bases, with 9 bases between them. This CDR3 spans 11 amino acids. Germline-derived CDR1 and CDR2 are WNHNN and SYGVQD (reference sequence). The CDR3 sequence is CASLGGSPLHF. CDR3 bases: TGCGCCAGCCTTGGGGGCTCACCCCTCCACTTT.

With respect to this clone: Mismatch with germline at one junction end may stem from a read error. The chain has TRBV7-9 and TRBJ1-1; TRBD1 matches at 7 bases. Germline loops: CDR1 SEHNR, CDR2 FQNEAQ (reference sequence). The CDR3 loop spans 15 amino acids. The CDR3 reads CSSSRLGQLNTEAFF. As DNA, the CDR3 is TGTTCCAGCAGCCGATTGGGACAGCTTAACACTGAAGCTTTCTTT.

V usage is TRBV19 and J usage is TRBJ2-1, with D possibly TRBD2 on 6 matching bases. CDR1 and CDR2 (germline): LNHDA, SQIVND (reference sequence). CDR3 length: 14 residues. V gave up 5 bases and J gave up 9 bases, with 17 bases separating them. The CDR3 coding sequence is TGTGCCAGTAGTCGTTACGGGAGTACGAGTGAGCAGTTCTTC. The encoded protein is CASSRYGSTSEQFF.

The chain links TRBV27 to TRBJ2-5, with 8 positions matching TRBD1. The DNA matches TRBJ2-7 better at its end, which makes the J call doubtful. The CDR3 is 15 amino acids. Germline values: CDR1 MNHEY, CDR2 SMNVEV (reference sequence). CDR3 residues: CASSFSRGRADEQYF. In DNA form, the CDR3 reads TGTGCCAGCAGTTTCTCCAGGGGGCGGGCGGACGAGCAGTACTTC.

The rearrangement joins TRBV6-5 to TRBJ2-3; 9 nucleotides align to TRBD2. The CDR3 sequence is 16 residues long. V gave up 2 bases and J gave up 3 bases; unmatched junction bases: 6. The germline gives CDR1 MNHEY, CDR2 SVGAGI. The chain's CDR3 is CASSYGTSSRTDTQYF. CDR3 bases: TGTGCCAGCAGTTACGGGACTAGCTCGAGGACAGATACGCAGTATTTT.

The CDR3 DNA is TGTGCCAGTAGTAACCCGGGACAGGCGAACTACGAGCAGTACTTC. Its protein product is CASSNPGQANYEQYF. The V gene is TRBV19, the J gene TRBJ2-7; 8 bases align to TRBD1. Germline CDR1 is LNHDA and CDR2 is SQIVND (reference sequence). The ends lost 4 bases at V and 3 bases at J; junction bases unmatched: 8. CDR3 length: 15 residues.

This clone showed up just a few times. V and J are TRBV5-4 and TRBJ2-7; 7 bases fit TRBD2. V was pared by 4 bases and J by 12 bases, with 10 bases of the junction left unmatched. The CDR3 length is 12 residues. CDR1 and CDR2 (germline): SGHNT, YYREEE (reference sequence). In nucleotides, the CDR3 is TGTGCCAGCAGCCAACCCGGACTAGATCTGTACTTC. This sequence encodes CASSQPGLDLYF.

J is TRBJ2-7 and V is TRBV6-5; TRBD2 matches 11 bases. Germline lookup yields CDR1 MNHEY and CDR2 SVGAGI. J was trimmed by 2 bases and V by 1 base; bases with no gene match: 4. The CDR3 spans 16 residues. CDR3 DNA sequence: TGTGCCAGCAGTTACTTCCTGACTAGCGGGACCTACGAGCAGTACTTC. Its translation is CASSYFLTSGTYEQYF.

The chain joins TRBV19 to TRBJ2-4, with D possibly TRBD2 on 5 matching bases. This CDR3 spans 16 amino acids. V lost 5 bases to trimming and J lost 2 bases, with 16 bases between them. Germline values: CDR1 LNHDA, CDR2 SQIVND (reference sequence). The DNA for the CDR3 is TGTGCCAGTAGTCACCAGGCAGGCGGGCCCAAAAACATTCAGTACTTC. This codes for CASSHQAGGPKNIQYF. Based on the CDR3 plus reference TRBV19 and TRBJ2-4, the full variable domain is DGGITQSPKYLFRKEGQNVTLSCEQNLNHDAMYWYRQDPGQGLRLIYYSQIVNDFQKGDIAEGYSVSREKKESFPLTVTSAQKNPTAFYLCASSHQAGGPKNIQYFGAGTRLSVL.

This clone was detected a few times. The V call is TRBV5-4, the J call TRBJ2-7, with D maybe TRBD1 (6 bases). The V gene lost 0 bases and the J gene lost 5 bases, with 9 bases spanning the gap. Germline assignment: CDR1 SGHNT and CDR2 YYREEE (reference sequence). The CDR3 is made up of 13 amino acids. The CDR3 protein is CASSLVQGNEQYF. In DNA, the CDR3 is TGTGCCAGCAGCTTGGTTCAGGGGAACGAGCAGTACTTC.

The chain links TRBV5-1 to TRBJ1-6; weak D call: TRBD1 (5 bases). The CDR3 totals 18 residues. Germline CDR1 and CDR2: SGHRS and YFSETQ. The V end lost 3 bases, the J end lost 2 bases, and 18 bases lay between the germline ends. The CDR3 DNA follows: TGCGCCAGCAGCTCAAGCGACAGTACGACACCCTATAATTCACCCCTCCACTTT. Amino acids: CASSSSDSTTPYNSPLHF.

This sequence joins TRBV13 and TRBJ2-1; TRBD2 might be the D (5 bases). V lost 5 bases and J lost 0, with 14 bases in between. Germline CDR1 reads PRHDT; CDR2 reads FYEKMQ (reference sequence). This CDR3 spans 16 amino acids. This CDR3 reads CASSPRRLSSYNEQFF. The CDR3 DNA sequence: TGTGCCAGCAGCCCTCGGCGACTAAGCTCCTACAATGAGCAGTTCTTC. The whole variable domain, filled in from reference TRBV13 and TRBJ2-1, reads AAGVIQSPRHLIKEKRETATLKCYPIPRHDTVYWYQQGPGQDPQFLISFYEKMQSDKGSIPDRFSAQQFSDYHSELNMSSLELGDSALYFCASSPRRLSSYNEQFFGPGTRLTVL.

The genes are TRBV4-2 and TRBJ2-7; 9 positions agree with TRBD2. The ends lost 2 bases at V and 3 bases at J; junction bases unmatched: 5. The CDR3 spans 15 residues. The germline CDR1 and CDR2 sequences are LGHNA and YNFKEQ. CDR3 sequence: CASSQIAGEDYEQYF. The CDR3 DNA reads as TGTGCCAGCAGCCAAATAGCGGGAGAGGACTACGAGCAGTACTTC.

The chain has TRBV28 and TRBJ1-2, with a weak D call TRBD1 (6 bases). Germline V gene lookup returns CDR1 MDHEN and CDR2 SYDVKM. Trimming left V 5 bases short and J 4 bases short, with 17 bases between. This CDR3 contains 15 residues. This chain's CDR3 is CASSPARGGTYGYTF. CDR3 nucleotides: TGTGCCAGCAGTCCCGCCCGAGGGGGAACCTATGGCTACACCTTC.